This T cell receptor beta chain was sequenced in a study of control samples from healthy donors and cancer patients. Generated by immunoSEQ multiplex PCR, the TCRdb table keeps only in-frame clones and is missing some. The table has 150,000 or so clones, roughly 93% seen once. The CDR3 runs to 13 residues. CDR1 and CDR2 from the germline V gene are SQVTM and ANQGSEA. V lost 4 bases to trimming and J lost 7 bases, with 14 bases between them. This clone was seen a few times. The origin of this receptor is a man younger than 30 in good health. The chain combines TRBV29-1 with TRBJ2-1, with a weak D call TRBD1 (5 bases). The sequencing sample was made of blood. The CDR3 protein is CSVGKGPQNEQFF. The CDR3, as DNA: TGCAGCGTTGGAAAGGGGCCGCAAAATGAGCAGTTCTTC.